This T cell receptor beta chain derives from a study of T cell changes during pregnancy in multiple sclerosis. Clones were read by immunoSEQ multiplex PCR, and TCRdb kept only the in-frame ones, dropping some. Among tens of thousands of clones listed, roughly 92% were seen once. The CDR3 spans 16 residues. Germline values: CDR1 SEHNR, CDR2 FQNEAQ (reference sequence). The V end was cut by 5 bases, the J end by 1 base, with 17 bases between. Sample: peripheral blood, taken after pregnancy. This TCR was recovered from a female donor with multiple sclerosis, enrolled in a pregnancy study. This chain joins TRBV7-9 and TRBJ1-2; tentative D call: TRBD1 (5 bases). The CDR3 loop is CASSQPGKELNYGYTF. Written as DNA, the CDR3 is TGTGCCAGCAGCCAACCAGGGAAAGAGCTTAACTATGGCTACACCTTC.